Listed here is a single T cell receptor (beta chain). V lost 5 bases, J lost 8 bases, and 16 bases lay in between. Germline lookup yields CDR1 SGHTA and CDR2 FQGNSA. The length of the CDR3 is 14 residues. This entry belongs to a study of blood T cell repertoires in COVID-19. Study-wide background: Collection of acute and convalescent COVID-19 samples took place in the United States, Italy and Spain. The analysed material was cDNA or gDNA that came from T cells, B-cell-depleted T cells, or PBMCs.

Per the original data handling: Reference gene primer amplification gave estimated nucleated cell counts. Data came from immunoSEQ multiplex PCR; TCRdb stores just in-frame clones and leaves some out. V and J calls and clone size are as listed in that table; D and trimming were resolved from the DNA. The table shows approximately 500,000 clones, with approximately 83% occurring only once. The sample was peripheral blood. V is TRBV7-2 and J is TRBJ2-1, with a weak D call TRBD2 (5 bases). The clonotype comes from a human donor in a cohort sampled during active COVID-19. In DNA form, the CDR3 reads TGTGCCAGCAGCATTGTCCCGGAGGCAGATGAGCAGTTCTTC. Translating gives CASSIVPEADEQFF.